This T cell receptor (beta chain) came from a study of blood T cell repertoires in COVID-19. Study as a whole: Acute-phase and convalescent COVID-19 samples originated in the United States, Italy and Spain. Sources were T cells, B-cell-depleted T cells, or PBMCs; the material itself was cDNA or gDNA.

In the original processing: Reference gene primers were amplified, and this amplification served to estimate nucleated cell counts. TCRdb keeps only in-frame clones here, not all; method: immunoSEQ multiplex PCR. V and J calls and clone size are as listed in that table; D and trimming were resolved from the DNA. The sample records around 64,000 clones, about 89% being singletons. Germline assignment: CDR1 SGHRS and CDR2 YFSETQ. V lost 0 bases, J lost 3 bases, and 9 bases stayed unmatched. This CDR3 has 18 residues. The sequencing sample was made of peripheral blood. The V call is TRBV5-1, the J call TRBJ2-7; TRBD2 matches 13 bases. This TCR was recovered from a man aged 45-65 years with active COVID-19. The CDR3 region is CASSLAGTSGTSLYEQYF. CDR3 coding DNA: TGCGCCAGCAGCTTGGCCGGGACTAGCGGGACCTCCCTCTACGAGCAGTACTTC.